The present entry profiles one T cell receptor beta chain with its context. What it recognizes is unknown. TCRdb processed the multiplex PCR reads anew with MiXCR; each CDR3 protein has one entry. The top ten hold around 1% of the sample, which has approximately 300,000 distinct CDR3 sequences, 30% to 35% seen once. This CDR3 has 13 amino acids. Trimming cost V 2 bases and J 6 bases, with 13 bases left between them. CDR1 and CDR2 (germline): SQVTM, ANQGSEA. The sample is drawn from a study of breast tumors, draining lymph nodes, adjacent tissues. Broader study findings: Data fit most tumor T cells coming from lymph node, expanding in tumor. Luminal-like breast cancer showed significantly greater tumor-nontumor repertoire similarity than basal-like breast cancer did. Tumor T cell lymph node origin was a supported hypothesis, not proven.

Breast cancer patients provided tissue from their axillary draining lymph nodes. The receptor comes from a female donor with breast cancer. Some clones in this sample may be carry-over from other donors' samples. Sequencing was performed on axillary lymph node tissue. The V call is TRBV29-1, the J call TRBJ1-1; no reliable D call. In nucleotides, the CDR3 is TGCAGCGTTGAATCGGGGATAGACGCTGAAGCTTTCTTT. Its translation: CSVESGIDAEAFF.